This T cell receptor beta chain was sequenced for a study of vaccination and CD4 T cells after COVID-19. Treatment: approximately 11-day PBMC culture with coronavirus spike peptide pools or control peptides (ViraFEST assay). A remark on this clonotype: Its antigen is still unknown.

At the Johns Hopkins FTIC core, DNA taken from cultured CD4+ T cells was sequenced by way of the Oncomine TCR Beta short-read assay. TCRdb re-analysed the PCR reads in MiXCR, keeping a single row per CDR3 protein. The sample lists 7,600 or so distinct CDR3 sequences, approximately 59% seen once, with more than 30% in the top ten. The clonotype originates from a human donor who had recovered from COVID-19. Input material: CD4+ T cells from blood, cultured in vitro.

In DNA form, the CDR3 reads TGTGCCAGCAGCGTGGAACAGGGGCTTGCTAACTATGGCTACACCTTC. Protein: CASSVEQGLANYGYTF. The V call is TRBV7-6, the J call TRBJ1-2; 7 nucleotides align to TRBD1. The CDR3 contains 16 residues. Trimming took 5 bases from V and 0 from J; bases not matched to a gene: 9. The germline CDR1 and CDR2 sequences are SGHVS and FNYEAQ.